The source of this T cell receptor (beta chain) is a study of blood T cell repertoires in COVID-19. Turning to the study itself: Acute and convalescent COVID-19 specimens originated in the United States, Italy and Spain. T cells, B-cell-depleted T cells, or PBMCs supplied cDNA or gDNA.

Original processing methods: Estimated nucleated cell counts came from reference gene primer amplification. This table comes from immunoSEQ multiplex PCR, and its TCRdb copy is limited to in-frame clones, with some not included. From that table come the V and J calls and clone size; the DNA was used to work out D and trimming. The sample lists about 410,000 clones, over 75% occurring once. The CDR3 loop spans 16 amino acids. Germline lookup yields CDR1 SGHKS and CDR2 YYEKEE (reference sequence). With 1 base clipped from V and 5 bases from J, the junction kept 11 bases outside the gene matches. Seattle's cohort entered during active infection and was followed longitudinally.

This TCR was sampled from a woman between 40 and 55 years old with COVID-19, enrolled during active disease. The material sequenced was peripheral blood. The chain carries TRBV5-5 and TRBJ1-2; 7 bases are shared with TRBD1. The CDR3 nucleotides read TGTGCCAGCAGCTTGACTCCCGGGACAGCGACGTATGGCTACACCTTC. This codes for CASSLTPGTATYGYTF.